This T cell receptor beta chain was recovered during a study of human T cells and chemical hapten exposure. Regarding the study as a whole: Unchanged with DPC sensitization were TCRs above 1 in 1000 frequency.

This CDR3 is 13 amino acids long. In germline, CDR1 is MGHDK, CDR2 SYGVNS. The V gene end was trimmed by 7 bases and the J gene end by 8 bases; junction bases not matched to a gene: 5. Time point reported: patch test 1, 2 weeks after DPC sensitization. As to treatment: therapeutic diphenylcyclopropenone sensitization with weekly scalp DPC. One entry per CDR3 protein, called by TCRdb with MiXCR from the RACE reads. The sample consists of about 99,000 distinct CDR3 sequences, under 15% of them appearing once. On this clonotype: What it binds is not known.

The gene calls are TRBV25-1 and TRBJ1-4; TRBD1 agrees at 9 bases. Material: whole blood, obtained in connection with sensitization to the hapten diphenylcyclopropenone (DPC). The sequence was collected from a woman between 40 and 55 years old with alopecia areata. Some clones in this sample may be carry-over from other donors' samples. This CDR3 reads CASKTGGAEKLFF. The CDR3 nucleotides read TGTGCCAGCAAGACAGGGGGAGCGGAAAAACTGTTTTTT.